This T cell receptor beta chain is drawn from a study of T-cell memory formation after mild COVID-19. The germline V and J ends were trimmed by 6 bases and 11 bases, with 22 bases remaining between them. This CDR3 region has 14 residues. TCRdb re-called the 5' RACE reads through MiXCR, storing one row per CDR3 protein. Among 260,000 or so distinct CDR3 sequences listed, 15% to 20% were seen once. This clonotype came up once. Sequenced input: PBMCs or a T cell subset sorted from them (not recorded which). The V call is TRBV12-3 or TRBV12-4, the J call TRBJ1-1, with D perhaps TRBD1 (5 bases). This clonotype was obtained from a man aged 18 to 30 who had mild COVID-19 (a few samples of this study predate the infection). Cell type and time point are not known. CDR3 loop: CASRLFSAGQSAFF. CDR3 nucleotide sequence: TGTGCCAGCAGACTCTTCTCGGCGGGGCAATCGGCTTTCTTT.